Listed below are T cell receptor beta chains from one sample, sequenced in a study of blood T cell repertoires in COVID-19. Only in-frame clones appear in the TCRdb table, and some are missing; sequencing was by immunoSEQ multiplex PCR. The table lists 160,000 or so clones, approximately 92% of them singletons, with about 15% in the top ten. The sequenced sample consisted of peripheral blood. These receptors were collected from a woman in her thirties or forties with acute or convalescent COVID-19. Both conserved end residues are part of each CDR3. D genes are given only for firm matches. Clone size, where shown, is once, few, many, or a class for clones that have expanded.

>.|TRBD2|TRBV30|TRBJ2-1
TGTGCCTGGAGAAAGCTAGCGGGGGGGCCGAATGAGCAGTTCTTC
CAWRKLAGGPNEQFF
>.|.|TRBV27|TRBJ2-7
TGTGCCAGCAGTTACCGGCCAGGTAGGAACGAGCAGTACTTC
CASSYRPGRNEQYF
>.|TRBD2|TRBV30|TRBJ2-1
TGTGCCTGGAGCGAGCGGGGGGGGCAGTTCTTC
CAWSERGGQFF
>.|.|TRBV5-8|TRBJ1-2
TGTGCCAGCAGTCCGAGGGAGGGGTATGGCTACACCTTC
CASSPREGYGYTF
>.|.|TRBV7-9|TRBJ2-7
TGTGCCAGCAGCCTCACGGGTTACGAGCAGTACTTC
CASSLTGYEQYF
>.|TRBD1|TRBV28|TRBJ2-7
TGTGCCAGCAGACTACAGGGGGCGGCGTACGAGCAGTACTTC
CASRLQGAAYEQYF
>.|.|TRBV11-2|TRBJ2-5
TGTGCCAGCAGCTTATCTAACGGGGGCCAAGAGACCCAGTACTTC
CASSLSNGGQETQYF
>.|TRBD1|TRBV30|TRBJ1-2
TGTGCCTTAACACAGGGGGCCTATGGCTACACCTTC
CALTQGAYGYTF
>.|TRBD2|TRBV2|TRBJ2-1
TGTGCCAGCAGTGGGGGACTAGCGGCCTACAATGAGCAGTTCTTC
CASSGGLAAYNEQFF
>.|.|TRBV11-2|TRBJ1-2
TGTGCCAGCAGCCTCGATGGGGCCTATGGCTACACCTTC
CASSLDGAYGYTF
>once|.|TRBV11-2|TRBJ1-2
TGTGCCAGCAGCTCTACAGGGCCCTATGGCTACACCTTC
CASSSTGPYGYTF
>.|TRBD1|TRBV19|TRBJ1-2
TGTGCCAGTATCACAGGGACAGGGGATGGCTACACCTTC
CASITGTGDGYTF
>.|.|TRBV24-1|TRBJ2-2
TGTGCCACCAGTGACCTTACCTCGGGACTTAACACCGGGGAGCTGTTTTTT
CATSDLTSGLNTGELFF
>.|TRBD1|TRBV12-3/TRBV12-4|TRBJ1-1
TGTGCCAGCAGCTGGACAGGGCTGGCTGAAGCTTTCTTT
CASSWTGLAEAFF
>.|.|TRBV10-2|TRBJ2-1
TGCGCCAGCCTCAGGGTCTCCTACAATGAGCAGTTCTTC
CASLRVSYNEQFF
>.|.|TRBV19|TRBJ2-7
TGTGCCAGTGGGGTCTGGAGGCACGGGCTTGAGCAGTACTTC
CASGVWRHGLEQYF
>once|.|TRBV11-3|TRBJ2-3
TGTGCCAGCAGCTTAGGAGGGGGACAAGGCACAGATACGCAGTATTTT
CASSLGGGQGTDTQYF
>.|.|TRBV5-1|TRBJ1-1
TGCGCCAGCAGCTTGGTTACAGGCAACACTGAAGCTTTCTTT
CASSLVTGNTEAFF
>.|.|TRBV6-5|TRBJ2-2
TGTGCCAGCAGTTACTCTGGGGGCCTTACCGGGGAGCTGTTTTTT
CASSYSGGLTGELFF
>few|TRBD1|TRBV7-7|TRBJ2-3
TGTGCCAGCAGCCCGACAGGGGGCACAGATACGCAGTATTTT
CASSPTGGTDTQYF
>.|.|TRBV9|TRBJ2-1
TGTGCCAGCAGCGTAGACGGACAAGCCTACAATGAGCAGTTCTTC
CASSVDGQAYNEQFF